The 19 T cell receptor beta chains below come from one sample, sequenced in a study of CD8 T cells in ankylosing spondylitis. From the 5' RACE reads, TCRdb called clonotypes with MiXCR, one entry per CDR3 protein. The sample has roughly 200,000 distinct CDR3 sequences, 9.5% to 15% seen once; the top ten hold 16%. The source material was blood, either unsorted or a sorted T cell fraction (not recorded which). These receptors were obtained from a male donor with ankylosing spondylitis or in good health (not recorded which).

This clonotype has more than one count but fewer than ten. This chain uses TRBV4-1 with TRBJ1-2; TRBD1 is a possible D gene (5 bases). This CDR3 spans 13 amino acids. From germline, CDR1 is MGHRA and CDR2 YSYEKL. Trimming left V 5 bases short and J 6 bases short, with 13 bases between. The CDR3 DNA is TGCGCCAGCAGCGTCGGGACGGCAAATGGCTACACCTTC. Encoded protein: CASSVGTANGYTF.

CDR3 sequence (DNA): TGTGCCAGCAGCTTAGTCAGTAGGAATGAGCAGTTCTTC. This translates into CASSLVSRNEQFF. The V call is TRBV7-9, the J call TRBJ2-1; no firm D call. V was shortened by 1 base and J by 7 bases, with 8 bases between the two germline ends. The length of the CDR3 is 13 residues. Germline CDR1 reads SEHNR; CDR2 reads FQNEAQ (reference sequence).

This clonotype was observed many times. This CDR3 is CASSQPNLGRDTQYF. The CDR3 nucleotides are TGCGCCAGCAGCCAACCAAACTTGGGGCGGGATACGCAGTATTTT. The chain links TRBV4-1 to TRBJ2-3; the D gene is possibly TRBD1 (5 bases). Germline values: CDR1 MGHRA, CDR2 YSYEKL. V lost 2 bases to trimming and J lost 6 bases, with 15 bases between them. The CDR3 contains 15 residues.

The chain combines TRBV27 with TRBJ2-7; D call uncertain. Trimming pared 3 bases from V and 5 bases from J, leaving 11 bases between. The CDR3 runs 13 residues. Germline lookup yields CDR1 MNHEY and CDR2 SMNVEV (reference sequence). The chain's CDR3 is CASSFRFSDEQYF. The CDR3 DNA follows: TGTGCCAGCAGTTTCCGCTTTTCGGACGAGCAGTACTTC.

The chain joins TRBV7-9 to TRBJ1-4, with D unresolved. CDR1 and CDR2 from the germline V gene are SEHNR and FQNEAQ (reference sequence). CDR3 length equals 15 residues. Trimming stripped 5 bases from V and 8 bases from J, with 18 bases between. The CDR3 DNA follows: TGTGCCAGCAGCGGCGCGTACCATACGGGGGAAAAACTGTTTTTT. It codes for CASSGAYHTGEKLFF.

The chain recombines TRBV5-1 with TRBJ2-5; D is unresolved. V was cut by 3 bases and J by 4 bases, with 16 bases left in between. Germline CDR1 and CDR2: SGHRS and YFSETQ. This CDR3 contains 15 residues. The CDR3 DNA follows: TGCGCCAGCAGCTGGGGTGAGAGGCATCTAGAGACCCAGTACTTC. Translated: CASSWGERHLETQYF.

This clonotype was recorded at least ten times. The genes are TRBV5-1 and TRBJ1-1; 9 bases align to TRBD1. This CDR3 is built from 15 residues. Germline V gene sequence: CDR1 SGHRS, CDR2 YFSETQ. V lost 4 bases to trimming and J lost 6 bases; unmatched junction nucleotides: 10. The chain's CDR3 is CASSQGQGGPAEAFF. CDR3 coding DNA: TGCGCCAGCAGCCAGGGACAGGGTGGGCCGGCTGAAGCTTTCTTT.

This chain links TRBV4-1 with TRBJ2-7; D ambiguous. This CDR3 has 14 amino acids. V was clipped by 0 bases and J by 0 bases, with 6 bases between them. From germline, CDR1 is MGHRA and CDR2 YSYEKL. CDR3 nucleotides: TGCGCCAGCAGCCAAGAGGTCTACTCCTACGAGCAGTACTTC. Translating gives CASSQEVYSYEQYF.

The chain is built from TRBV7-9 and TRBJ2-5; TRBD2 matches 14 bases. The CDR3 spans 17 residues. The germline V gene encodes CDR1 SEHNR and CDR2 FQNEAQ (reference sequence). The ends lost 2 bases at V and 2 bases at J; junction bases unmatched: 4. CDR3 sequence (DNA): TGTGCCAGCAGCTTAAGGACTAGCGGGGGGATACAAGAGACCCAGTACTTC. Translating it yields CASSLRTSGGIQETQYF.

This clonotype was seen a handful of times. A much larger clone differs from this one at a single base, so this may be a read error. This chain connects TRBV4-1 to TRBJ2-7; 8 nucleotides agree with TRBD1. The CDR3 consists of 14 residues. V lost 3 bases and J lost 0; bases outside the gene matches: 1. Germline V lookup: CDR1 MGHRA, CDR2 YSYEKL. The CDR3 DNA follows: TGCGCCAGCAGCCAGGGACAGGCCTCCTACGAGCAGTACTTC. Encoded protein: CASSQGQASYEQYF.

This clonotype came up a few times. This chain joins TRBV7-9 and TRBJ1-1; a weak D match, TRBD1 (5 bases). V lost 0 bases to trimming and J lost 4 bases, with 12 bases between them. The CDR3 consists of 15 residues. Germline V gene lookup returns CDR1 SEHNR and CDR2 FQNEAQ (reference sequence). DNA for the CDR3: TGTGCCAGCAGCTTAGCACGGGGCCGGGCCACTGAAGCTTTCTTT. It is translated as CASSLARGRATEAFF.

The rearrangement uses TRBV5-4 and TRBJ1-1, with a possible D match to TRBD1 (5 bases). V lost 5 bases and J 3 bases, leaving 5 bases between the germline ends. The CDR3 contains 11 residues. Germline values: CDR1 SGHNT, CDR2 YYREEE (reference sequence). This CDR3 is CASRGDTEAFF. In DNA, the CDR3 is TGTGCCAGCAGGGGGGACACTGAAGCTTTCTTT.

CDR3 protein: CASSVKGRDANTGELFF. CDR3 sequence (DNA): TGTGCCAGCAGCGTAAAGGGCAGGGACGCGAACACCGGGGAGCTGTTTTTT. This chain connects TRBV9 to TRBJ2-2, with D perhaps being TRBD1 or TRBD2 (5 bases each). V gave up 1 base and J gave up 0 bases, with 13 bases separating them. The CDR3 has 17 amino acids. The germline V gene has CDR1 SGDLS and CDR2 YYNGEE.

This clonotype was counted between two and nine times. The rearrangement links TRBV7-8 to TRBJ1-2; 7 nucleotides align to TRBD1. The CDR3 consists of 15 residues. Germline-derived CDR1 and CDR2 are SGHVS and FQNEAQ. The V segment lost 1 base and the J segment 3 bases; nucleotides outside the gene matches: 5. CDR3 amino acids: CASSLGSGTDYGYTF. CDR3 coding DNA: TGTGCCAGCAGCTTAGGCTCCGGGACAGACTATGGCTACACCTTC.

The rearrangement links TRBV12-3 or TRBV12-4 to TRBJ2-1; 8 nucleotides line up with TRBD2. Trimming removed 6 bases from V and 6 bases from J; junction bases left unmatched: 4. The CDR3 is made up of 13 amino acids. CDR3: CASSPGGVNEQFF. In DNA, the CDR3 is TGTGCCAGCAGCCCGGGGGGGGTCAATGAGCAGTTCTTC.

This clonotype came up a few times. The chain couples TRBV3-1 to TRBJ2-1; 12 nucleotides line up with TRBD2. Germline V gene data show CDR1 as LGHDT and CDR2 as YNNKEL (reference sequence). J lost 8 bases, V lost 4 bases, and 15 bases had no gene match. The CDR3 has 18 amino acids. The chain's CDR3 is CASSPFPQASGRGDEQFF. The CDR3 bases are TGTGCCAGCAGCCCCTTCCCCCAGGCTAGCGGGAGGGGGGATGAGCAGTTCTTC.

For the CDR3, the DNA is TGTGCCAGCTCACCACTCAGGGGGAGTGATGAGCAGTTCTTC. As protein: CASSPLRGSDEQFF. The V and J genes are TRBV18 and TRBJ2-1, with TRBD1 matching 7 bases. Germline trimming cut 1 base from V and 8 bases from J; bases unmatched to any gene: 5. The CDR3 is 14 residues long. Germline V lookup: CDR1 KGHSH, CDR2 LQKENI.

The rearrangement joins TRBV12-3 or TRBV12-4 to TRBJ2-2, with D perhaps matching TRBD1 (6 bases). This CDR3 comprises 14 residues. V lost 2 bases and J lost 3, with 7 bases in between. The CDR3, as DNA: TGTGCCAGCAGTTTAAGACAGGACACCGGGGAGCTGTTTTTT. Translated: CASSLRQDTGELFF.

This clonotype was seen a handful of times. The chain recombines TRBV2 with TRBJ2-7, with 8 nucleotides matching TRBD1. With 8 bases clipped from V and 1 base from J, the junction kept 1 base outside the gene matches. The CDR3 has 12 residues. Germline V gene lookup returns CDR1 SNHLY and CDR2 FYNNEI. CDR3 in DNA: TGTGCCAGCCAGGGGGCGTCCTACGAGCAGTACTTC. Translation gives CASQGASYEQYF.